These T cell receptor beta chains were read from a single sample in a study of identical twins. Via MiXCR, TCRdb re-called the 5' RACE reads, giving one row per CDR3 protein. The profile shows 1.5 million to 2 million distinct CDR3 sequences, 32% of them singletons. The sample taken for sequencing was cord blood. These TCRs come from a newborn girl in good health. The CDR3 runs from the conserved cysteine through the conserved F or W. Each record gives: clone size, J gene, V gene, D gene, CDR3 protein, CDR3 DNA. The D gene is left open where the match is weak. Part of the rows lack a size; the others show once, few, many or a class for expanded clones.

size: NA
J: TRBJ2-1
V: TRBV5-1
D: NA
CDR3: CASSPGGAPSYNEQFF
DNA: TGCGCCAGCAGCCCCGGTGGGGCCCCGTCCTACAATGAGCAGTTCTTC

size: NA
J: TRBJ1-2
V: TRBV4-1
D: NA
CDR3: CTSSQEDSRALGYTF
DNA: TGCACCAGCAGCCAAGAGGACAGCAGAGCCCTAGGCTACACCTTC

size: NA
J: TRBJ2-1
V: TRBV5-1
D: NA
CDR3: CASSEGGIYNEQFF
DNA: TGCGCCAGCAGTGAGGGGGGGATCTACAATGAGCAGTTCTTC

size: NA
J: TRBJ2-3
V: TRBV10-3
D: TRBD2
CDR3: CASRASGGSSTDTQYF
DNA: TGTGCCAGTCGAGCAAGCGGGGGGTCTAGCACAGATACGCAGTATTTT

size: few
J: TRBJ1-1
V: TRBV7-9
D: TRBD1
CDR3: CASSSTGAMRNTEAFF
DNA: TGTGCCAGCAGCTCGACAGGGGCTATGAGGAACACTGAAGCTTTCTTT

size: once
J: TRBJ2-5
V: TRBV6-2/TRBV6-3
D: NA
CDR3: CASSYVWGPNNEQYF
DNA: TGTGCCAGCAGTTACGTCTGGGGCCCAAACAATGAGCAGTACTTC

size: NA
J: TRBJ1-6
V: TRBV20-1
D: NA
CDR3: CSARGRGGSPLHF
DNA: TGCAGTGCTAGAGGGAGGGGTGGGTCACCCCTCCACTTT

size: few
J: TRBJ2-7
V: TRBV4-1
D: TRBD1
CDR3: CASSQDFVTGSSYEQYF
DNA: TGCGCCAGCAGCCAAGATTTCGTGACAGGGAGCTCCTACGAGCAGTACTTC

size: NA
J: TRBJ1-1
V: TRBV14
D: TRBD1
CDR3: CATREGGPGQNTEAFF
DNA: TGTGCCACCAGAGAAGGGGGCCCCGGACAGAACACTGAAGCTTTCTTT

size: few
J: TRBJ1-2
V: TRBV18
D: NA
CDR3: CASSPRERTDYGYTF
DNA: TGTGCCAGCTCACCGCGGGAAAGGACAGACTATGGCTACACCTTC

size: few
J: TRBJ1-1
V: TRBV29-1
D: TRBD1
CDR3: CSVEETGVRDTEAFF
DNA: TGCAGCGTTGAAGAGACAGGGGTTCGGGACACTGAAGCTTTCTTT

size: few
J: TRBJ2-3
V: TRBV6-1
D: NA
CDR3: CASSGLGERVSTDTQYF
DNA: TGTGCCAGCAGTGGCCTGGGGGAGCGGGTTAGCACAGATACGCAGTATTTT

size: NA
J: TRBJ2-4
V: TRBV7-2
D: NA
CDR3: CASSSAWGAKNIQYF
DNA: TGTGCCAGCAGCTCTGCCTGGGGAGCCAAAAACATTCAGTACTTC

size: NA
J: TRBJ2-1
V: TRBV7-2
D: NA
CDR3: CASSLGPSRGQFF
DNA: TGTGCCAGCAGCTTAGGCCCCTCACGCGGGCAGTTCTTC

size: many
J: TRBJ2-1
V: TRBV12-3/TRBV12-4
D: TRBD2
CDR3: CASSLGQLAGSYNEQFF
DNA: TGTGCCAGCAGTTTAGGCCAACTAGCGGGCTCCTACAATGAGCAGTTCTTC

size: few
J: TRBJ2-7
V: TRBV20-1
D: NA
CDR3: CSARDLDNGSYEQYF
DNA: TGCAGTGCTAGAGACCTAGATAACGGCTCCTACGAGCAGTACTTC

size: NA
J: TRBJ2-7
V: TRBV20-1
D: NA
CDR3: CSGRGAGSLYEQYF
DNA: TGCAGTGGTCGAGGCGCGGGGAGTCTGTACGAGCAGTACTTC

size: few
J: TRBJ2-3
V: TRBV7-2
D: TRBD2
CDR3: CASSFGGARADTQYF
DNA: TGTGCCAGCAGCTTCGGGGGGGCCAGGGCAGATACGCAGTATTTT

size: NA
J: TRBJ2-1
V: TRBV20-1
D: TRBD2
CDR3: CSASVGLAEAYNEQFF
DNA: TGCAGTGCTAGTGTGGGACTAGCGGAAGCGTACAATGAGCAGTTCTTC

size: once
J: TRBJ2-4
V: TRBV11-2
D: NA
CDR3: CASSQGIAKSIQYF
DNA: TGTGCCAGCAGCCAAGGGATAGCCAAAAGCATTCAGTACTTC

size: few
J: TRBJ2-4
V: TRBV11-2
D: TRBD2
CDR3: CASSLGRGVLAKNIQYF
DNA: TGTGCCAGCAGCTTAGGACGGGGGGTCCTAGCCAAAAACATTCAGTACTTC

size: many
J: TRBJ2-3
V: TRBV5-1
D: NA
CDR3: CASSLANSGDPDTQYF
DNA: TGCGCCAGCAGCTTGGCCAATAGCGGTGACCCCGATACGCAGTATTTT

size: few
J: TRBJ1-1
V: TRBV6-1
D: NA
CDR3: CASSEGPRNTEAFF
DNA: TGTGCCAGCAGTGAAGGCCCCCGGAACACTGAAGCTTTCTTT

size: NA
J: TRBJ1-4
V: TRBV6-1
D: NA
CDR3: CASSQTYRVGEKLFF
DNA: TGTGCCAGCAGTCAAACTTACAGGGTAGGGGAAAAACTGTTTTTT

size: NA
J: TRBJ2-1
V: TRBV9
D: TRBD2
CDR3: CASSPSAARGYNEQFF
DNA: TGTGCCAGCAGCCCCTCTGCGGCGCGGGGGTACAATGAGCAGTTCTTC

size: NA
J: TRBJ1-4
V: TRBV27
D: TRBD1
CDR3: CASSLETGTGVSPTNEKPFF
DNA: TGTGCCAGCAGTTTGGAAACCGGGACAGGGGTATCCCCAACTAATGAAAAACCGTTTTTT

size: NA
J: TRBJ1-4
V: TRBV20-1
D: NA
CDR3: CSARASGEKLFF
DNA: TGCAGTGCTAGAGCCTCAGGGGAAAAACTGTTTTTT

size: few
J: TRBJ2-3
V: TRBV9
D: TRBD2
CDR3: CASSVVPGLAGPDTQYF
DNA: TGTGCCAGCAGCGTAGTCCCCGGACTAGCGGGACCAGATACGCAGTATTTT

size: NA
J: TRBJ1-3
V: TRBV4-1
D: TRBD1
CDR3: CASSSYRGHSGNTIYF
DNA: TGCGCCAGCAGCTCCTACAGGGGCCACTCTGGAAACACCATATATTTT

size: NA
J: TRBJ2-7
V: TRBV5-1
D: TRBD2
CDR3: CASKSLAGRNEQYF
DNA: TGCGCCAGCAAGAGTCTAGCGGGAAGGAATGAGCAGTACTTC

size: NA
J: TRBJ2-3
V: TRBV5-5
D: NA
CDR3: CASSLVRVGLRTDTQYF
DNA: TGTGCCAGCAGCTTGGTTAGGGTTGGTCTTCGCACAGATACGCAGTATTTT

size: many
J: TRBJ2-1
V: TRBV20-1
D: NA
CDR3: CSARSEQFF
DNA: TGCAGTGCTAGAAGTGAGCAGTTCTTC

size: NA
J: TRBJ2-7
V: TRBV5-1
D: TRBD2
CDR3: CASSLDGWRSSGIQTTSYEQYF
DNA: TGCGCCAGCAGCTTGGATGGCTGGCGGAGTAGCGGGATTCAAACAACTTCCTACGAGCAGTACTTC

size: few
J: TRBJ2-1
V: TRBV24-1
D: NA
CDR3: CATSATGEGQFF
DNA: TGTGCCACCAGTGCGACAGGCGAAGGGCAGTTCTTC

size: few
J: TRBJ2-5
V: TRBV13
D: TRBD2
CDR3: CASSAGLAVTETQYF
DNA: TGTGCCAGCAGCGCGGGACTAGCGGTTACTGAGACCCAGTACTTC

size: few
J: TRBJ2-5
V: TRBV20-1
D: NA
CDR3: CSALGGEYEQYF
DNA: TGCAGTGCCCTAGGGGGGGAGTATGAGCAGTACTTC

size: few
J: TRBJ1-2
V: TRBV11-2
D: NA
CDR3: CASSLDPGPNYGYTF
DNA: TGTGCCAGCAGCTTAGACCCCGGACCTAACTATGGCTACACCTTC

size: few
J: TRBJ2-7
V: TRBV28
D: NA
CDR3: CASSLGGSPYYEQYF
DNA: TGTGCCAGCAGTTTAGGGGGGTCTCCCTACTACGAGCAGTACTTC

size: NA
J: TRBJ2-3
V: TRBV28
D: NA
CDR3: CASSLLRGTDTQYF
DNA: TGTGCCAGCAGTCTATTGAGGGGTACAGATACGCAGTATTTT

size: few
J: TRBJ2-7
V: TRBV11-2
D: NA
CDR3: CASSSRNPALGRNFYEQYF
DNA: TGTGCCAGCAGCTCCCGAAACCCCGCTTTAGGGAGGAACTTCTACGAGCAGTACTTC

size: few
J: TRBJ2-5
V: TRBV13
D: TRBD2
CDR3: CASSSLAGSQGEQYF
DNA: TGTGCCAGCAGCTCGCTAGCGGGGTCCCAAGGAGAGCAGTACTTC

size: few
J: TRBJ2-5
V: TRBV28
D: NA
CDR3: CASSFPPTAQETQYF
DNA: TGTGCCAGCAGTTTCCCTCCGACGGCACAAGAGACCCAGTACTTC

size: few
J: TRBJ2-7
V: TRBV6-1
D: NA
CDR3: CASRLGAYEQYF
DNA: TGTGCCAGTCGACTGGGGGCCTACGAGCAGTACTTC

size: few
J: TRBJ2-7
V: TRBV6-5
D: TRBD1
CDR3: CASRKTGGRNKQYF
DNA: TGTGCCAGCAGGAAAACAGGGGGACGAAACAAGCAGTACTTC

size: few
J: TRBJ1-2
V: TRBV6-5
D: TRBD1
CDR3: CASSYGQGALGSGYTF
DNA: TGTGCCAGCAGTTATGGCCAGGGGGCCCTGGGCAGTGGCTACACCTTC

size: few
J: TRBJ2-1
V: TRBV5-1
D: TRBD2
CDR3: CASSLGGTSGRYAYNEQFF
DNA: TGCGCCAGCAGCTTGGGAGGGACTAGCGGGAGGTATGCCTACAATGAGCAGTTCTTC

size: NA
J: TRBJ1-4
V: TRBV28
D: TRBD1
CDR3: CASSFTGTGNEKLFF
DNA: TGTGCCAGCAGTTTCACCGGGACAGGGAACGAAAAACTGTTTTTT

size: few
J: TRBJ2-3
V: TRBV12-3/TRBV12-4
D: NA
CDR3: CASSLTRGPDTQYF
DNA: TGTGCCAGCAGTTTAACCAGGGGCCCAGATACGCAGTATTTT

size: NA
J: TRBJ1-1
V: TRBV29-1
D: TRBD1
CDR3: CSVTPGTGGTEAFF
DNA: TGCAGCGTCACTCCCGGGACAGGGGGCACTGAAGCTTTCTTT

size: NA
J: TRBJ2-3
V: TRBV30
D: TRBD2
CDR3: CAWSPRLAPQYF
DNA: TGTGCCTGGAGCCCCCGACTAGCGCCGCAGTATTTT

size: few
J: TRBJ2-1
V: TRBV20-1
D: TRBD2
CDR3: CSASGLAGFSEQFF
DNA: TGCAGTGCTAGCGGACTAGCGGGCTTTAGTGAGCAGTTCTTC

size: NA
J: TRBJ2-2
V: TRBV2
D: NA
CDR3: CASSEEWNTGELFF
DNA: TGTGCCAGCAGTGAAGAGTGGAACACCGGGGAGCTGTTTTTT

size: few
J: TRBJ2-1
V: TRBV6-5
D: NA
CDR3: CASSYHPGTEYNEQFF
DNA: TGTGCCAGCAGTTACCACCCGGGGACCGAATACAATGAGCAGTTCTTC

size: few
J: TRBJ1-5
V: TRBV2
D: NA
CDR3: CASSAQGLVNQPQHF
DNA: TGTGCCAGCAGTGCGCAGGGGTTGGTCAATCAGCCCCAGCATTTT

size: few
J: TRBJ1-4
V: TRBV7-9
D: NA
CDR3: CASSWRQATNEKLFF
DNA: TGTGCCAGCAGCTGGCGACAGGCAACTAATGAAAAACTGTTTTTT

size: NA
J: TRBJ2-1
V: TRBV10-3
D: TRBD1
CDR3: CAISDSGGSYEQFF
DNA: TGTGCCATCAGTGACTCAGGGGGATCCTACGAGCAGTTCTTC

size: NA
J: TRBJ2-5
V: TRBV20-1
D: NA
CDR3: CSARPLLAPLYNEQYF
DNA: TGCAGTGCTAGGCCCCTCCTAGCGCCCCTCTACAATGAGCAGTACTTC

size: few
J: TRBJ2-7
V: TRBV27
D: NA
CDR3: CASKSRNGHEQYF
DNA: TGTGCCAGCAAGTCAAGGAATGGGCACGAGCAGTACTTC

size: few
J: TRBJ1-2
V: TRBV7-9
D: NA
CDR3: CASSLIFGNTYGYTF
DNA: TGTGCCAGCAGCTTAATTTTCGGGAATACCTATGGCTACACCTTC